A selection of T cell receptor beta chains follows, all from one sample in a study of neoadjuvant anti-PD-1 for oral cavity cancer. Profiled with immunoSEQ multiplex PCR; TCRdb holds only in-frame clones, not every one. Of 72,000 or so clones in the sample, approximately 87% are singletons; the top ten hold roughly 3%. The source was PBMCs, collected after nivolumab (anti-PD-1) treatment. The source of these receptors is a person aged 35-79 years with oral cavity squamous cell carcinoma. CDR3s include the opening cysteine and the closing phenylalanine or tryptophan. The order of the fields is D gene, V gene, J gene, clone size, CDR3 DNA, CDR3 protein. The D gene is left open where the match is weak. Size is stated for part of the rows, as once, few or many counts, or as a class when the clone is expanded.

TRBD1	TRBV6-1	TRBJ1-5	-	TGTGCCAGCAGTGAGAGAGGGGGCGGCGACAATCAGCCCCAGCATTTT	CASSERGGGDNQPQHF
-	TRBV6-6	TRBJ2-7	-	TGTGCCAGCAGTCCCCTAGGGTCCTACGAGCAGTACTTC	CASSPLGSYEQYF
TRBD2	TRBV7-2	TRBJ2-1	few	TGTGCCACACGAAGCGGGGGGCCCACCTACAATGAGCAGTTCTTC	CATRSGGPTYNEQFF
-	TRBV5-1	TRBJ2-3	-	TGCGCCAGCAGCTTGGCTGACAGCCCCCCTTATGGAAACACAGATACGCAGTATTTT	CASSLADSPPYGNTDTQYF
-	TRBV11-2	TRBJ2-7	-	TGTGCCAGCAGCCCTAACCACGGCAGCTCCTACGAGCAGTACTTC	CASSPNHGSSYEQYF
-	TRBV29-1	TRBJ2-2	-	TGCAGCGTTAGGGGACCAGAACTTACCGGGGAGCTGTTTTTT	CSVRGPELTGELFF
-	TRBV25-1	TRBJ1-2	-	TGTGCCAGCAGTGGCACAGGGAGGATAGGTGGCTACACCTTC	CASSGTGRIGGYTF
-	TRBV11-3	TRBJ2-3	-	TGTGCCAGCAGCCCTGGGGGGCTAAACACAGATACGCAGTATTTT	CASSPGGLNTDTQYF
-	TRBV14	TRBJ1-4	-	TGTGCCAGCAGCCAAGGCGGTAGGGAAAAACTGTTTTTT	CASSQGGREKLFF
-	TRBV6-5	TRBJ1-3	few	TGTGCCAGCAGTTACGGGCAGGGGCTAGGAAACACCATATATTTT	CASSYGQGLGNTIYF
-	TRBV5-1	TRBJ1-4	-	TGCGCCAGCAGCTTGGGTGGTGAAAAACTGTTTTTT	CASSLGGEKLFF
-	TRBV10-3	TRBJ1-5	-	TGTGCCATCAGTGATCGTGACAGGAGCAATCAGCCCCAGCATTTT	CAISDRDRSNQPQHF
-	TRBV25-1	TRBJ2-1	-	TGTGCCAGCAGTGTGGTAGGGGGAGGGGATGAGCAGTTCTTC	CASSVVGGGDEQFF
-	TRBV7-9	TRBJ2-7	-	TGTGCCAGCAGCCCGCTCCCTGAAGGGGACGAGCAGTACTTC	CASSPLPEGDEQYF
TRBD2	TRBV27	TRBJ2-1	-	TGTGCCAGCAGTAATAGCGGGGGGGAGCAGTTCTTC	CASSNSGGEQFF
-	TRBV2	TRBJ2-2	-	TGTGCCAGCATAGTGGGACAGAACACCGGGGAGCTGTTTTTT	CASIVGQNTGELFF
-	TRBV19	TRBJ2-1	-	TGTGCCAGTCATGGGCCATGGGGTTTCAATGAGCAGTTCTTC	CASHGPWGFNEQFF
TRBD1	TRBV5-1	TRBJ2-5	-	TGCGCCAGCAGCTCCGGACAGGGGTCAGAGACCCAGTACTTC	CASSSGQGSETQYF
TRBD1	TRBV15	TRBJ1-2	-	TGTGCCACCAGCAGAAGGGGACAGGGGGCGCTGGGCTACACCTTC	CATSRRGQGALGYTF
TRBD1	TRBV18	TRBJ1-5	-	TGTGCCAGCTCACCACCTTGGACAGGGGCCCATCAGCCCCAGCATTTT	CASSPPWTGAHQPQHF
TRBD1	TRBV7-3	TRBJ2-1	-	TGTGCCAGCAGCTTAGGGACAGAACACAATGAGCAGTTCTTC	CASSLGTEHNEQFF
TRBD1	TRBV19	TRBJ1-6	-	TGTGCCAGTAGTATCGTTCAACAGGGGGGGAATTCACCCCTCCACTTT	CASSIVQQGGNSPLHF
TRBD2	TRBV5-6	TRBJ2-1	-	TGTGCCAGCAGCGGACTAGCGGGGTTGAATGAGCAGTTCTTC	CASSGLAGLNEQFF
TRBD1	TRBV15	TRBJ1-5	-	TGTGCCACCAGCAGAGGGAGGGGTCAGGGGGACGGACAGCCCCAGCATTTT	CATSRGRGQGDGQPQHF
TRBD1	TRBV29-1	TRBJ1-1	-	TGCAGCGGTCGGGACAGCCCGACGAACACTGAAGCTTTCTTT	CSGRDSPTNTEAFF
TRBD1	TRBV10-3	TRBJ2-7	-	TGTGCCATCAGTGAGCCGGGACAGAGCTACGAGCAGTACTTC	CAISEPGQSYEQYF
-	TRBV14	TRBJ1-1	-	TGTGCCAGCAGCCATTCGGGACGGATGAACACTGAAGCTTTCTTT	CASSHSGRMNTEAFF
TRBD1	TRBV5-7	TRBJ1-2	few	TGTGCCAGCAGCCCGGGACAGGGAGCGGGGGGCTACACCTTC	CASSPGQGAGGYTF
-	TRBV6-1	TRBJ1-2	-	TGTGCCAGCCCCAGAGAACTGTACGGCTACACCTTC	CASPRELYGYTF
-	TRBV4-1	TRBJ1-3	-	TGCGCCAGCAGCCAAGAGTCTCACTACTCTGGAAACACCATATATTTT	CASSQESHYSGNTIYF
-	TRBV30	TRBJ2-1	once	TGTGCCTGGAGTTTTTTACTAGTAGGTGAGCAGTTCTTC	CAWSFLLVGEQFF